Listed here are 23 T cell receptor beta chains from one sample, sequenced in a study of neurological immune-mediated disorders (dated by TCRdb to between 2018 and 2021). The library relied on 5' RACE. For sequencing, an Illumina HiSeq 2500 was employed. TCRdb redid the processing of the public reads, applying fastp at Q25 and MiXCR, and retained in-frame beta chains. CDR3 protein sequences are deduplicated, and each keeps its most common genes and DNA. For this sample there are tens of thousands of distinct CDR3 sequences; around 3.6% appear just once. The ten top clones hold approximately 3% of the sample. The material sequenced was PBMCs. These TCRs come from a woman aged 45 to 65 with multiple sclerosis.

In its sample, this clonotype was seen many times. The chain couples TRBV5-5 to TRBJ2-5, with 8 bases lining up with TRBD1. CDR3 length: 12 residues. Germline V CDR1 and CDR2: SGHKS, YYEKEE (reference sequence). V dropped 9 bases and J dropped 5; count of bases not matched to a gene: 6. The CDR3 loop reads CATIGQGETQYF. The CDR3 nucleotides read TGTGCCACCATAGGACAGGGCGAGACCCAGTACTTC.

This clonotype was seen repeatedly, ten times or more. V is TRBV20-1 and J is TRBJ2-5; D is unresolved. The V end was cut by 5 bases, the J end by 1 base, with 11 bases between. This CDR3 is 13 amino acids long. CDR1 and CDR2 (germline): DFQATT, SNEGSKA (reference sequence). The CDR3 coding sequence is TGCAGTGCTCCTGGAACTACCCAAGAGACCCAGTACTTC. It is translated as CSAPGTTQETQYF.

This clonotype has at least ten counts. This chain connects TRBV7-2 to TRBJ2-2; TRBD1 matches 8 bases. CDR1 is SGHTA and CDR2 is FQGNSA in the germline V gene. V gave up 3 bases and J gave up 6 bases; unmatched junction bases: 3. CDR3 length: 14 residues. The CDR3 coding sequence is TGTGCCAGCAGCTTGACAGGGGTAGCCGGGGAGCTGTTTTTT. Protein: CASSLTGVAGELFF.

This clonotype occurred many times. CDR3 in DNA: TGTGCCATCAGTGTGGACAAATCAGGGGGCTACGAGCAGTACTTC. Amino acid sequence: CAISVDKSGGYEQYF. The chain couples TRBV10-3 to TRBJ2-7, with TRBD1 matching 7 bases. The CDR3 runs 15 residues. Germline V gives CDR1 ENHRY, CDR2 SYGVKD. Unmatched junction bases numbered 9, after V lost 4 bases and J lost 3 bases.

This clonotype was seen only a few times. A clone one base away is much larger, so this may be a read error. This chain joins TRBV5-1 and TRBJ1-1, with no clear D. CDR1 and CDR2 from the germline V gene are SGHRS and YFSETQ. This CDR3 comprises 12 residues. The V and J ends lost 1 base and 8 bases respectively, with 9 bases between them. The CDR3 sequence is CASSLYGKEAFF. CDR3 DNA sequence: TGCGCCAGCAGCTTGTATGGGAAAGAAGCTTTCTTT.

This clonotype came up many times. The chain recombines TRBV5-1 with TRBJ2-5; D gene ambiguous. Germline loops: CDR1 SGHRS, CDR2 YFSETQ. The CDR3 covers 15 residues. V was trimmed by 4 bases and J by 1 base, leaving 14 bases between them. The CDR3 DNA sequence: TGCGCCAGCAGCCCCCCGGGTGCGAGCCAAGAGACCCAGTACTTC. Translating it yields CASSPPGASQETQYF.

This clonotype appeared many times. The V call is TRBV5-1, the J call TRBJ2-6; no clear D. The CDR3 is 17 amino acids. V lost 4 bases to trimming and J lost 0 bases, with 14 bases between them. Germline V gene lookup returns CDR1 SGHRS and CDR2 YFSETQ. CDR3 in amino acids: CASSPLLAGSGANVLTF. The CDR3 DNA reads TGCGCCAGCAGCCCTCTGCTTGCTGGCTCTGGGGCCAACGTCCTGACTTTC. Variable domain in full (rest from reference TRBV5-1 and TRBJ2-6): KAGVTQTPRYLIKTRGQQVTLSCSPISGHRSVSWYQQTPGQGLQFLFEYFSETQRNKGNFPGRFSGRQFSNSRSEMNVSTLELGDSALYLCASSPLLAGSGANVLTFGAGSRLTVL.

This clonotype was recorded many times. This chain links TRBV2 with TRBJ1-4, with a tentative D call TRBD1 (5 bases). The CDR3 extends over 12 amino acids. The germline gives CDR1 SNHLY, CDR2 FYNNEI. V was clipped by 7 bases and J by 11 bases, with 14 bases between them. The CDR3 DNA follows: TGTGCCAGCACAATTCCCAGGGCTAAACTGTTTTTT. The encoded protein is CASTIPRAKLFF.

This clonotype was detected many times. The J gene is TRBJ2-1, the V gene TRBV20-1, with 8 bases aligning to TRBD2. From germline, CDR1 is DFQATT and CDR2 SNEGSKA (reference sequence). V was clipped by 3 bases and J by 6 bases; unmatched bases: 13. This CDR3 is built from 16 residues. The CDR3 nucleotides are TGCAGTGCTAGGCCCGGGGACGGGGGGGCTCGCAATGAGCAGTTCTTC. Translated: CSARPGDGGARNEQFF.

This clonotype was seen a single time. A single base separates this from a much larger clone, so it may be a read error. The chain couples TRBV3-1 to TRBJ1-1; D possibly corresponds to TRBD1 (5 bases). The CDR3 loop spans 12 amino acids. Trimming removed 8 bases from V and 7 bases from J, with 14 bases in between. The germline gives CDR1 LGHDT, CDR2 YNNKEL (reference sequence). This CDR3 reads CASRPRGGEAFF. DNA for the CDR3: TGTGCCAGCCGCCCGAGGGGTGGTGAAGCTTTCTTT.

This clonotype came up many times. The V gene is TRBV5-6, the J gene TRBJ2-3; D remains ambiguous. The V gene lost 0 bases and the J gene lost 9 bases, with 8 bases spanning the gap. The germline CDR1 and CDR2 sequences are SGHDT and YYEEEE. The CDR3 is 12 amino acids. This CDR3 is CASSLAASTQYF. CDR3 nucleotides: TGTGCCAGCAGCTTGGCAGCCTCGACGCAGTATTTT.

This clonotype was seen many times. The J gene is TRBJ1-2, the V gene TRBV18; TRBD1 is a possible D gene (6 bases). Trimming stripped 3 bases from V and 0 bases from J, with 8 bases between. The CDR3 totals 14 residues. The germline CDR1 and CDR2 sequences are KGHSH and LQKENI. Here the CDR3 reads CASSPGQTNYGYTF. In DNA form, the CDR3 reads TGTGCCAGCTCACCTGGACAGACTAACTATGGCTACACCTTC. The full variable domain, its missing parts supplied by reference TRBV18 and TRBJ1-2, is NAGVMQNPRHLVRRRGQEARLRCSPMKGHSHVYWYRQLPEEGLKFMVYLQKENIIDESGMPKERFSAEFPKEGPSILRIQQVVRGDSAAYFCASSPGQTNYGYTFGSGTRLTVV.

This clonotype occurred many times. The chain uses TRBV7-2 and TRBJ1-2; D possibly corresponds to TRBD1 (5 bases). Deletions cut 4 bases from V and 8 bases from J, with 17 bases between. The CDR3 covers 14 residues. Germline V CDR1 and CDR2: SGHTA, FQGNSA. The CDR3 nucleotides read TGTGCCAGCAGCTCCAGGACGGGGGGTTGGGGCTACACCTTC. It specifies CASSSRTGGWGYTF. Complete variable domain (other parts from reference TRBV7-2 and TRBJ1-2): GAGVSQSPSNKVTEKGKDVELRCDPISGHTALYWYRQSLGQGLEFLIYFQGNSAPDKSGLPSDRFSAERTGGSVSTLTIQRTQQEDSAVYLCASSSRTGGWGYTFGSGTRLTVV.

In this sample, this clonotype turned up many times. The rearrangement joins TRBV5-6 to TRBJ1-2; TRBD1 matches at 7 bases. The CDR3 runs 14 residues. V shed 4 bases and J 4 bases; nucleotides not matched to a gene: 7. CDR1 and CDR2 (germline): SGHDT, YYEEEE. CDR3 residues: CASSAGTESYGYTF. The CDR3 DNA reads as TGTGCCAGCAGCGCGGGGACAGAGAGCTATGGCTACACCTTC.

Comments on this clonotype: Germline is not matched at one junction end, which may reflect a read error. This rearrangement joins TRBV7-2 to TRBJ2-1; D not resolved. Germline V gene data show CDR1 as SGHTA and CDR2 as FQGNSA. The CDR3 consists of 11 residues. The CDR3 DNA follows: TGTGACAGCAGCTACTCCAATGAGCAGTTCTTC. It specifies CDSSYSNEQFF.

The chain has TRBV19 and TRBJ2-5, with D possibly TRBD2 on 6 matching bases. The V and J ends lost 1 base and 2 bases respectively, with 11 bases between them. The V gene's germline CDR1 is LNHDA and CDR2 SQIVND (reference sequence). There are 15 residues in the CDR3. This CDR3 is CASSIAAGRQETQYF. Written as DNA, the CDR3 is TGTGCCAGTAGTATAGCGGCGGGGCGACAAGAGACCCAGTACTTC.

This clonotype was observed many times. The V and J genes are TRBV7-2 and TRBJ1-1; 9 bases are a match to TRBD1. CDR1 is SGHTA and CDR2 is FQGNSA in the germline V gene. V gave up 5 bases and J gave up 0 bases; unmatched junction bases: 7. This CDR3 has 16 residues. This CDR3 reads CASSSTGGPMNTEAFF. In nucleotides, the CDR3 is TGTGCCAGCAGCAGTACAGGGGGCCCTATGAACACTGAAGCTTTCTTT.

This clonotype was seen many times. This sequence may be a read error, since a much larger clone differs from it by one base. The chain carries TRBV20-1 and TRBJ1-1; D is unclear. The V and J ends lost 6 bases and 1 base respectively, with 15 bases between them. Germline CDR1 reads DFQATT; CDR2 reads SNEGSKA (reference sequence). CDR3 length: 14 residues. Written as DNA, the CDR3 is TGCAGTGCCCATCGAGTAAAATCGAACACTGAAGCTTTCTTT. This translates into CSAHRVKSNTEAFF.

The V gene is TRBV4-3, the J gene TRBJ2-2; either TRBD1 or TRBD2 may supply D (6 bases each). This CDR3 comprises 16 residues. Between the trimmed V and J ends, which lost 2 bases and 7 bases, there was a span of 17 bases. Germline assignment: CDR1 LGHNA and CDR2 YSLEER. CDR3 protein: CASSQRGGPGGGELFF. The CDR3 region has the DNA TGCGCCAGCAGCCAACGTGGGGGGCCCGGGGGCGGGGAGCTGTTTTTT.

Concerning this clonotype: This sequence may be a read error, since a much larger clone differs from it by one base. V is TRBV5-1 and J is TRBJ2-5; D uncertain. The CDR3 has 11 amino acids. Germline V gene sequence: CDR1 SGHRS, CDR2 YFSETQ. CDR3 nucleotides: TGCGCCAGCGCGGACGAAGAGAACCAGTACTTC. Its translation is CASADEENQYF.

This clonotype was picked up many times. This chain links TRBV5-1 with TRBJ1-6, with D possibly matching TRBD1 (6 bases). Trimming removed 0 bases at V and 5 bases at J, with 15 bases between. From germline, CDR1 is SGHRS and CDR2 YFSETQ. The CDR3 length is 17 residues. Here the CDR3 reads CASSLAGGGWNNSPLHF. The CDR3 nucleotides are TGCGCCAGCAGCTTGGCCGGGGGGGGCTGGAATAATTCACCCCTCCACTTT.

This clonotype has a count of ten or more. V is TRBV5-6 and J is TRBJ2-1, with D maybe TRBD2 (6 bases). Per germline, CDR1 SGHDT and CDR2 YYEEEE. This CDR3 contains 15 residues. V was cut by 7 bases and J by 3 bases, with 17 bases left in between. CDR3 DNA sequence: TGTGCCAGCGACCAACTAGAGGAGGGCTACAATGAGCAGTTCTTC. Its protein product is CASDQLEEGYNEQFF.

The sample holds many counts of this clonotype. V and J are TRBV7-2 and TRBJ1-2, with no clear D. The V end lost 5 bases, the J end lost 6 bases, and 16 bases lay between the germline ends. The CDR3 totals 14 residues. Germline-derived CDR1 and CDR2 are SGHTA and FQGNSA. The chain's CDR3 is CASSLDIIVHGYTF. DNA for the CDR3: TGTGCCAGCAGCCTAGATATCATAGTCCATGGCTACACCTTC.